A selection of T cell receptor beta chains follows, all from one sample in a study of T-cell reconstitution after alpha-beta-depleted transplantation in children. MiXCR, run by TCRdb on the PCR reads, gives a single entry per CDR3 protein. The sample carries around 210,000 distinct CDR3 sequences, approximately 6.9% recorded once. The specimen was PBMCs, collected before TCRalphabeta/CD19-depleted stem cell transplant. The receptor source for this set is a boy younger than 10 with acute lymphoblastic leukemia, due to receive a stem cell transplant. CDR3s include the opening cysteine and the closing phenylalanine or tryptophan. Each record gives: J gene, V gene, D gene, clone size, CDR3 protein, CDR3 DNA. A D gene is named only where the DNA matches it firmly. Expanded clones get a size class; other rows say once, few or many, or leave the size out.

TRBJ2-5 TRBV25-1 TRBD1 many CASSEFGGRGQGRSEGTQYF TGTGCCAGCAGTGAATTTGGGGGTAGAGGACAGGGGCGCTCCGAAGGGACCCAGTACTTC
TRBJ2-5 TRBV9 - - CASSVEGGVGETQYF TGTGCCAGCAGCGTAGAGGGAGGTGTGGGAGAGACCCAGTACTTC
TRBJ1-1 TRBV20-1 - many CSAAPVGGDAFF TGCAGTGCGGCCCCGGTGGGGGGGGACGCTTTCTTT
TRBJ2-7 TRBV27 - many CASSFGTLYEQYF TGTGCCAGCAGCTTCGGGACCCTATACGAGCAGTACTTC
TRBJ2-1 TRBV7-2 - many CASSLAPAQEQFF TGTGCCAGCAGCTTAGCCCCAGCCCAAGAGCAGTTCTTC
TRBJ2-3 TRBV6-1 TRBD2 few CASSARLARTDTQYF TGTGCCAGCAGCGCTAGACTAGCAAGGACAGATACGCAGTATTTT
TRBJ2-1 TRBV3-1 TRBD1 many CASSQGAGQGYNEQFF TGTGCCAGCAGCCAAGGGGCAGGACAGGGTTATAATGAGCAGTTCTTC
TRBJ2-2 TRBV12-3/TRBV12-4 - - CASRLKSGTANTGELFF TGTGCCAGCAGGTTGAAAAGCGGCACCGCGAACACCGGGGAGCTGTTTTTT
TRBJ1-5 TRBV28 - many CASSLVGQPQHF TGTGCCAGCAGTTTAGTGGGCCAGCCCCAGCATTTT
TRBJ1-6 TRBV10-2 - few CASSESGTNNSPLHF TGCGCCAGCAGTGAGTCAGGGACTAATAATTCACCCCTCCACTTT
TRBJ2-1 TRBV7-2 TRBD2 many CASSLLAGTIF TGTGCCAGCAGCTTACTAGCGGGAACGATCTTC
TRBJ2-4 TRBV7-2 TRBD2 - CASSLAGGDAGVNIQYF TGTGCCAGCAGCTTAGCGGGGGGGGACGCGGGTGTAAACATTCAGTACTTC
TRBJ2-4 TRBV5-1 - many CASSRIADRTGDIQYF TGCGCCAGCAGCCGGATAGCGGACCGGACCGGGGACATTCAGTACTTC
TRBJ2-2 TRBV5-1 TRBD2 many CASSLEVAGVSGELFF TGCGCCAGCAGCTTGGAGGTAGCGGGAGTGTCCGGGGAGCTGTTTTTT
TRBJ2-1 TRBV6-4 TRBD2 few CASSDLTSGRAGDEQFF TGTGCCAGCAGTGACCTAACTAGCGGGAGGGCCGGGGATGAGCAGTTCTTC
TRBJ2-6 TRBV7-2 - - CASTIEGPGANVLTF TGTGCCAGCACCATCGAGGGGCCCGGGGCCAACGTCCTGACTTTC